These T cell receptor beta chains were read from a single sample in a study of blood T cell repertoires in COVID-19. The repertoire was sequenced with immunoSEQ multiplex PCR; TCRdb's copy has only in-frame clones and lacks some. The sample lists some 120,000 clones; 82% were seen once. Sequencing input: peripheral blood. The receptors derive from a human donor in a cohort sampled during active COVID-19. The CDR3 runs from the conserved cysteine through the conserved F or W. Fields, in order: V gene, D gene, clone size, J gene, CDR3 DNA, CDR3 protein. A D gene is named only where the DNA matches it firmly. Size values are once, few and many counts, or a class for expanded clones, and some rows have none.

TRBV6-5,NA,NA,TRBJ2-1,TGTGCCAGCAGGGAGGACCCGGGAAATGAGCAGTTCTTC,CASREDPGNEQFF
TRBV11-2,TRBD2,NA,TRBJ2-3,TGTGCCAGCAGCTTACGCGGGGGGGCAACAGATACGCAGTATTTT,CASSLRGGATDTQYF
TRBV19,NA,NA,TRBJ2-5,TGTGCCAGTAGCGACTCGGGACAAGAGACCCAGTACTTC,CASSDSGQETQYF
TRBV20-1,TRBD1,NA,TRBJ1-5,TGCAGTGCTAGTCGGACAGGGGCAGGCCAGCCCCAGCATTTT,CSASRTGAGQPQHF
TRBV10-3,TRBD2,NA,TRBJ2-7,TGTGCCATCAGGAGGGAGGGCGCCTACGAGCAGTACTTC,CAIRREGAYEQYF
TRBV9,NA,few,TRBJ1-6,TGTGCCAGCAGCGTAGGAGGATGGGGCCCTAATTCACCCCTCCACTTT,CASSVGGWGPNSPLHF
TRBV4-1,NA,NA,TRBJ2-7,TGCGCCAGCAGCCAAGATTGGCCGGGTCCCTACGAGCAGTACTTC,CASSQDWPGPYEQYF
TRBV5-4,TRBD1,once,TRBJ2-2,TGTGCCAGCAGCTTGACGGACAGGGTCGCCGGGGAGCTGTTTTTT,CASSLTDRVAGELFF
TRBV28,NA,NA,TRBJ2-7,TGTGCCAGCACCCAGGCCGGACAGACCTACGAGCAGTACTTC,CASTQAGQTYEQYF
TRBV11-2,TRBD1,few,TRBJ2-7,TGTGCCAGCAGCTTAGTGGGGACAGGTGTTGGGGAGCAGTACTTC,CASSLVGTGVGEQYF
TRBV19,TRBD1,once,TRBJ2-1,TGTGCCAGTAGTATGGGACAGATCTACAATGAGCAGTTCTTC,CASSMGQIYNEQFF
TRBV29-1,NA,NA,TRBJ2-5,TGCAGCGTTGTCCGGGGTAGCTCAGTTGGAGAGACCCAGTACTTC,CSVVRGSSVGETQYF
TRBV24-1,TRBD2,NA,TRBJ2-3,TGTGCCACCAGTGATGTCGGGGCTAGCGGAACAGATACGCAGTATTTT,CATSDVGASGTDTQYF
TRBV3-1/TRBV3-2,NA,NA,TRBJ2-3,TGTGCCAGCAGCCGTGGCCAGGGCCCAGATACGCAGTATTTT,CASSRGQGPDTQYF
TRBV20-1,NA,NA,TRBJ1-2,TGCAGTGCTAGTGGCGCTAACTATGGCTACACCTTC,CSASGANYGYTF
TRBV5-4,NA,NA,TRBJ2-1,TGTGCCAGCAGCTTAACGGGACTTGGTACCTACAATGAGCAGTTCTTC,CASSLTGLGTYNEQFF
TRBV7-2,NA,NA,TRBJ2-2,TGTGCCAGCAGCGTAAACACAGGGTTCGGGGAGCTGTTTTTT,CASSVNTGFGELFF
TRBV7-7,TRBD1,NA,TRBJ1-4,TGTGCCAGCAGTCCCGGGACAGCCCTCAATGAAAAACTGTTTTTT,CASSPGTALNEKLFF
TRBV28,TRBD1,NA,TRBJ2-7,TGTGCCAGCAGTGAGGGGACAGGGGGGACCTACGAGCAGTACTTC,CASSEGTGGTYEQYF
TRBV28,NA,NA,TRBJ1-2,TGTGCCAGCAGTTTATTTACGGGAACTAACTATGGCTACACCTTC,CASSLFTGTNYGYTF
TRBV5-1,TRBD1,NA,TRBJ1-4,TGCGCCAGCAGCTTGGGCAACTTCGGGGTTACAGGGGGAGATGAAAAACTGTTTTTT,CASSLGNFGVTGGDEKLFF
TRBV27,NA,NA,TRBJ2-2,TGTGCCAGCACCCCCCTCATCGGCGGGGGCAACACCGGGGAGCTGTTTTTT,CASTPLIGGGNTGELFF
TRBV3-1/TRBV3-2,NA,NA,TRBJ1-5,TGTGCCAGCAGCCAAGATCGGGAGGGCAATCAGCCCCAGCATTTT,CASSQDREGNQPQHF
TRBV6-1,TRBD2,once,TRBJ2-3,TGTGCCAGCAGTGAAGTCTCGCGGGGGGCTACAGATACGCAGTATTTT,CASSEVSRGATDTQYF
TRBV12-2,NA,once,TRBJ1-4,TGTGCAAGTCGCTCAGGGGGCTACGCAACTAATGAAAAACTGTTTTTT,CASRSGGYATNEKLFF
TRBV6-2/TRBV6-3,TRBD1,few,TRBJ1-1,TGTGCCAGCAGTTCCGGGACAGCATGGAACACTGAAGCTTTCTTT,CASSSGTAWNTEAFF
TRBV6-5,TRBD2,NA,TRBJ2-5,TGTGCCAGCAGTTCGGGACTAGCGGACTACCAAGAGACCCAGTACTTC,CASSSGLADYQETQYF
TRBV3-1/TRBV3-2,NA,NA,TRBJ2-5,TGTGCCAGCAGCCAAGGAGGGCTAGCTCCAGAGACCCAGTACTTC,CASSQGGLAPETQYF
TRBV6-6,NA,NA,TRBJ2-7,TGTGCCAGCAGTTACTCCGGCAGGCCCTACGAGCAGTACTTC,CASSYSGRPYEQYF
TRBV10-3,TRBD1,NA,TRBJ2-7,TGTGCCATCAGTTCCGGACAGGGTGCTTACGAGCAGTACTTC,CAISSGQGAYEQYF
TRBV7-2,NA,NA,TRBJ2-2,TGTGCCAGCAGCTTAAACGAGGGCGGGGAGCTGTTTTTT,CASSLNEGGELFF
TRBV28,TRBD1,few,TRBJ1-2,TGTGCCAGCAGTTTGGACTTCTGGACAGGGGGCAACTATGGCTACACCTTC,CASSLDFWTGGNYGYTF
TRBV28,NA,NA,TRBJ1-4,TGTGCCAGCAGTTCGACAGCGCCTAATGAAAAACTGTTTTTT,CASSSTAPNEKLFF
TRBV7-2,NA,NA,TRBJ2-2,TGTGCCAGCAGGCGACAACAGAACACCGGGGAGCTGTTTTTT,CASRRQQNTGELFF
TRBV5-4,TRBD1,few,TRBJ2-7,TGTGCCAGCAGCCCCGGGACAGGGGGCAACGAGCAGTACTTC,CASSPGTGGNEQYF
TRBV5-4,NA,NA,TRBJ2-5,TGTGCCAGCAGCTTGTATGAGACCCAGTACTTC,CASSLYETQYF
TRBV7-2,TRBD2,NA,TRBJ2-1,TGTGCCAGCAGCCACACTAGCGGGGGCTCCTACAATGAGCAGTTCTTC,CASSHTSGGSYNEQFF
TRBV7-8,NA,NA,TRBJ2-4,TGTGCCAGCAGCCCCACACCTCGAGGGTTGTCCAAAAACATTCAGTACTTC,CASSPTPRGLSKNIQYF
TRBV15,TRBD2,NA,TRBJ2-5,TGTGCCACCAGCAGGGGACTAGCGGGGATCCGAGAGACCCAGTACTTC,CATSRGLAGIRETQYF
TRBV29-1,TRBD1,NA,TRBJ1-1,TGCAGCGGCGGACAGGGGGCTACTGAAGCTTTCTTT,CSGGQGATEAFF
TRBV2,NA,NA,TRBJ1-4,TGTGCCAGCAGCGTCGGAGTAGCTGAAAAACTGTTTTTT,CASSVGVAEKLFF
TRBV21-1,NA,NA,TRBJ1-1,TGTGCCAGCAGCAAAGAGCAGAACACTGAAGCTTTCTTT,CASSKEQNTEAFF
TRBV28,NA,once,TRBJ1-3,TGTGCCATACGAATCGCCGGGGGAAACACCATATATTTT,CAIRIAGGNTIYF
TRBV9,NA,NA,TRBJ2-2,TGTGCCAGCAGCGTAGACGGGACCGGGGAGCTGTTTTTT,CASSVDGTGELFF
TRBV7-2,TRBD2,few,TRBJ2-2,TGTGCCAGCGCGGGGGGGACGAACACCGGGGAGCTGTTTTTT,CASAGGTNTGELFF
TRBV7-9,NA,NA,TRBJ2-5,TGTGCCAGCAGCCCCGAGCTTCTTACCAGGGAGACCCAGTACTTC,CASSPELLTRETQYF